These T cell receptor beta chains were read from a single sample in a study of T cell changes during pregnancy in multiple sclerosis. The method was immunoSEQ multiplex PCR; TCRdb's version includes in-frame clones alone and lacks a portion of them. The sample consists of tens of thousands of clones, roughly 92% of them appearing once. The specimen sequenced was peripheral blood. These TCRs come from a female donor with multiple sclerosis, enrolled in a pregnancy study. Each CDR3 is given with its conserved first and last residue. The D gene is left open where the match is weak. Size is stated for part of the rows, as once, few or many counts, or as a class when the clone is expanded.

J gene,V gene,D gene,clone size,CDR3 protein,CDR3 DNA
TRBJ2-6,TRBV28,-,-,CASSLGGGGSGANVLTF,TGTGCCAGCAGTTTGGGAGGGGGCGGCTCTGGGGCCAACGTCCTGACTTTC
TRBJ2-7,TRBV19,-,-,CASSIMAVRYFPYEQYF,TGTGCCAGTAGTATTATGGCAGTCAGGTACTTCCCCTACGAGCAGTACTTC
TRBJ2-2,TRBV7-3,-,few,CASSHQQGGNAGELFF,TGTGCCAGCAGCCACCAACAGGGGGGGAACGCCGGGGAGCTGTTTTTT
TRBJ2-7,TRBV19,-,-,CASSIGGSFSEQYF,TGTGCCAGTAGTATAGGAGGTAGCTTCTCCGAGCAGTACTTC
TRBJ2-3,TRBV5-1,-,once,CASSRDRGGSSDTQYF,TGCGCCAGCAGCCGTGACAGGGGAGGGTCATCAGATACGCAGTATTTT
TRBJ2-5,TRBV12-5,TRBD2,-,CASGLGTSGGETQYF,TGTGCTAGTGGTTTGGGGACTAGCGGGGGAGAGACCCAGTACTTC
TRBJ2-3,TRBV7-8,-,-,CASSLGQGLTDTQYF,TGTGCCAGCAGCTTGGGTCAGGGGTTGACAGATACGCAGTATTTT
TRBJ2-7,TRBV7-2,-,-,CASSLELAREDYEQYF,TGTGCCAGCAGCTTGGAACTAGCCAGGGAGGATTACGAGCAGTACTTC
TRBJ2-7,TRBV27,TRBD1,-,CASNPTGEFRYEQYF,TGTGCCAGCAACCCGACAGGGGAGTTTAGGTACGAGCAGTACTTC
TRBJ2-5,TRBV18,-,-,CASSPRGQETQYF,TGTGCCAGCTCACCACGGGGACAAGAGACCCAGTACTTC
TRBJ2-3,TRBV11-2,TRBD1,-,CASSLQGQGANTDTQYF,TGTGCCAGCAGCCTCCAGGGACAGGGGGCTAACACAGATACGCAGTATTTT
TRBJ1-1,TRBV25-1,-,-,CASSLERNTEAFF,TGTGCCAGCAGTCTAGAGAGGAACACTGAAGCTTTCTTT
TRBJ2-7,TRBV6-1,-,-,CASLSWGRAYEQYF,TGTGCCAGCCTGTCTTGGGGGAGAGCCTACGAGCAGTACTTC
TRBJ2-1,TRBV7-6,-,-,CASSLETAHEQFF,TGTGCCAGCAGCTTAGAGACGGCCCATGAGCAGTTCTTC
TRBJ1-2,TRBV5-1,-,-,CASSLGILRGIDYGYTF,TGCGCCAGCAGCTTGGGGATTTTAAGGGGAATAGACTATGGCTACACCTTC
TRBJ2-5,TRBV18,-,-,CASSPEGETQYF,TGTGCCAGCTCACCTGAGGGAGAGACCCAGTACTTC
TRBJ1-1,TRBV21-1,-,-,CASSKATAIVGTEAFF,TGTGCCAGCAGCAAAGCAACAGCGATTGTTGGCACTGAAGCTTTCTTT
TRBJ2-3,TRBV27,TRBD2,-,CASSLLSSGIRPQYF,TGTGCCAGCAGTTTATTATCTAGCGGGATCCGTCCGCAGTATTTT
TRBJ2-5,TRBV5-4,-,-,CASSLVPRETQYF,TGTGCCAGCAGCTTGGTTCCGAGGGAGACCCAGTACTTC
TRBJ2-7,TRBV27,-,-,CASSLEGSSHREQYF,TGTGCCAGCAGTTTGGAAGGATCATCACATCGGGAGCAGTACTTC
TRBJ1-1,TRBV2,-,-,CASSERRASEAFF,TGTGCCAGCAGTGAAAGAAGGGCGTCTGAAGCTTTCTTT
TRBJ2-5,TRBV28,TRBD2,-,CASSLSLAGGETQYF,TGTGCCAGCAGTTTATCCCTAGCGGGAGGGGAGACCCAGTACTTC
TRBJ1-2,TRBV6-5,-,-,CASSYSTGGEDGYTF,TGTGCCAGCAGTTACTCGACCGGGGGTGAGGATGGCTACACCTTC
TRBJ1-2,TRBV28,-,-,CASSLFGPGGHGYTF,TGTGCCAGCAGTTTATTTGGGCCGGGGGGCCATGGCTACACCTTC
TRBJ2-2,TRBV28,-,-,CASANSERVAGELFF,TGTGCCAGCGCAAATAGCGAGAGGGTTGCTGGGGAGCTGTTTTTT
TRBJ2-7,TRBV6-5,-,few,CASRQNRDLSYEQYF,TGTGCCAGCAGACAGAACAGGGATCTGTCCTACGAGCAGTACTTC
TRBJ2-7,TRBV5-1,-,-,CASKLTIGGTYEQYF,TGCGCCAGCAAGCTGACCATTGGGGGCACGTACGAGCAGTACTTC
TRBJ2-1,TRBV4-2,-,-,CASSRAGGRAGNEQFF,TGTGCCAGCAGCCGGGCAGGGGGGAGGGCCGGTAATGAGCAGTTCTTC
TRBJ1-3,TRBV5-1,-,-,CASSPLPVAGNTIYF,TGCGCCAGCAGCCCCCTCCCGGTCGCTGGAAACACCATATATTTT
TRBJ1-1,TRBV7-2,-,-,CASSLGPGHTEAFF,TGTGCCAGCAGCTTAGGGCCGGGACACACTGAAGCTTTCTTT
TRBJ1-3,TRBV6-1,-,-,CASRQLSGNTIYF,TGTGCCAGCAGACAGCTCTCTGGAAACACCATATATTTT
TRBJ2-7,TRBV29-1,TRBD1,-,CSGGTGLTYEQYF,TGCAGCGGAGGGACAGGGCTGACCTACGAGCAGTACTTC
TRBJ2-1,TRBV7-7,TRBD1,-,CASSSNSPARDRGYNEQFF,TGTGCTAGCAGCTCAAATTCCCCGGCCCGGGACAGGGGTTACAATGAGCAGTTCTTC
TRBJ1-5,TRBV18,-,-,CASSRDRDQPQHF,TGTGCCAGCTCTCGGGACCGAGATCAGCCCCAGCATTTT
TRBJ2-1,TRBV19,-,once,CASSLITRDTNEQFF,TGTGCCAGTAGTCTAATCACCCGGGACACAAATGAGCAGTTCTTC
TRBJ1-1,TRBV6-5,TRBD1,-,CASSLGGWNTEAFF,TGTGCCAGCAGTTTAGGGGGCTGGAACACTGAAGCTTTCTTT
TRBJ1-1,TRBV6-5,-,-,CASSYSKRNTEAFF,TGTGCCAGCAGTTACTCGAAGCGGAACACTGAAGCTTTCTTT